This T cell receptor (beta chain) was identified in a study of Ad26.COV2.S vaccination and SARS-CoV-2 variants. Treatment here: roughly 18 received Ad26.COV2.S at low or high dose, single or two shots; several received placebo; per-sample allocation not given. The samples date from day 63 after the first vaccine or placebo injection. This CDR3 contains 15 residues. J gave up 4 bases and V 4 bases, and 7 bases lay outside the gene matches. Germline lookup yields CDR1 SGHRS and CDR2 YFSETQ. TCRdb keeps only in-frame clones here, not all; method: immunoSEQ multiplex PCR. The sample comprises some 340,000 clones, around four fifths of which are singletons, and about 2.1% rests with the top ten.

The chain has TRBV5-1 and TRBJ2-3, with 9 positions matching TRBD1. Specimen: peripheral blood, collected in a trial of Ad26.COV2.S vaccine versus placebo. This TCR derives from a person between 18 and 60 years old who received the Ad26.COV2.S COVID-19 vaccine or a placebo. In nucleotides, the CDR3 is TGCGCCAGCAGCAATTTACAGGGGGCATCAGATACGCAGTATTTT. Translation: CASSNLQGASDTQYF. The whole variable domain, filled in from reference TRBV5-1 and TRBJ2-3, reads KAGVTQTPRYLIKTRGQQVTLSCSPISGHRSVSWYQQTPGQGLQFLFEYFSETQRNKGNFPGRFSGRQFSNSRSEMNVSTLELGDSALYLCASSNLQGASDTQYFGPGTRLTVL.